Listed below are T cell receptor beta chains from one sample, sequenced in a study of PD-1 blockade in mismatch repair-deficient tumors. TCRdb keeps only in-frame clones here, not all; method: immunoSEQ multiplex PCR. This table has about 130,000 clones, around nine tenths appearing once. The sequencing here drew on peripheral blood, taken approximately 70 weeks after starting pembrolizumab. The receptors come from an adult with mismatch repair-deficient cancer. Both conserved end residues are trimmed from each CDR3. Rows give clone size only sometimes, using once, few, many, or a class for an expanded clone.

>NA|TRBJ2-7|TRBV4-1
ASSPLGTSESYEQY
>NA|TRBJ2-3|TRBV4-1
ASSQTGLRGSSDTQY
>NA|TRBJ2-1|TRBV27
ASSPRIGSGSILNEQF
>NA|TRBJ1-1|TRBV6-1
ASSEDFWGMNTEAF
>NA|TRBJ1-3|TRBV6-1
ASSEWISGNTIY
>NA|TRBJ1-3|TRBV6-5
ASSLLGSGNTIY
>few|TRBJ2-2|TRBV7-9
ASSKPGRRSGELF
>NA|TRBJ2-2|TRBV19
ASRRRAGETGELF
>NA|TRBJ1-2|TRBV29-1
SVERGGYT
>few|TRBJ2-2|TRBV4-1
ASSQGNDNTGELF